The clone carrying this TCR beta chain was detected a few times. Its specificity is not known. Produced via immunoSEQ multiplex PCR; TCRdb's table is partial and in-frame only. This table holds over a thousand clones, around 30% found once. These data come from a study of T cells in localized non-small cell lung cancer. Overall study results and limits: Uninvolved adjacent lung had more T cell clonality than any other tissue, topping tumor. The study detected a median approximately 55 of the top 100 tumor clones in adjacent lung.

Deletions cut 5 bases from V and 0 bases from J, with 9 bases between. The germline V gene has CDR1 MNHGY and CDR2 SAAAGT. The CDR3 has 14 residues. The chain joins TRBV6-8 to TRBJ2-3, with a tentative D call TRBD2 (6 bases). The sample here was lung tumor tissue, taken before any cancer treatment. This TCR derives from a male donor aged 60 or older with stage I lung adenocarcinoma. This CDR3 is CASSRSGSTDTQYF. The CDR3, as DNA: TGTGCCAGCAGTCGGAGCGGGAGCACAGATACGCAGTATTTT.